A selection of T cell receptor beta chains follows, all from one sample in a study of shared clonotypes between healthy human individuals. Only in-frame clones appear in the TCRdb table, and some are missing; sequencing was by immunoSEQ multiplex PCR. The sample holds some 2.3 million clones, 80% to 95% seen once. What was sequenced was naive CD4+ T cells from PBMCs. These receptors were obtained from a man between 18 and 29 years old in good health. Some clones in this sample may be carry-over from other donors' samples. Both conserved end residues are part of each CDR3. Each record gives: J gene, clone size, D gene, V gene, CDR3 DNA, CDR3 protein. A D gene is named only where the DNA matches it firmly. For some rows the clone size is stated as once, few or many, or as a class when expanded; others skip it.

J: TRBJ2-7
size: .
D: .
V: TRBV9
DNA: TGTGCCAGCAGCAATACGCTGGACTCCTACGAGCAGTACTTC
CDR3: CASSNTLDSYEQYF

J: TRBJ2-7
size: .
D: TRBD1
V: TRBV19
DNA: TGTGCCAGTAGACCCGGGACAGTGGGAGCCTACGAGCAGTACTTC
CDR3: CASRPGTVGAYEQYF

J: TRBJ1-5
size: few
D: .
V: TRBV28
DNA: TGTGCCAGCAGTCCCTTTAAGGGCCCGACAGATAGCAATCAGCCCCAGCATTTT
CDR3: CASSPFKGPTDSNQPQHF

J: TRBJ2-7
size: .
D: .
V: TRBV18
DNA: TGTGCCAGCTCACCACAGGGGGAGCAGTACTTC
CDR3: CASSPQGEQYF

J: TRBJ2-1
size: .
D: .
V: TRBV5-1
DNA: TGCGCCAGCAGCAGACGTACGACCTACAATGAGCAGTTCTTC
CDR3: CASSRRTTYNEQFF

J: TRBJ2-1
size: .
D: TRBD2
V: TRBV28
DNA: TGTGCCAGCAGTTCACTAGCGGAGGTTATCTACAATGAGCAGTTCTTC
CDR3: CASSSLAEVIYNEQFF

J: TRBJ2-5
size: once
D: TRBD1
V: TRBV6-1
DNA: TGTGCCAGCAGTGGAGGACAGGGGGGAGAGACCCAGTACTTC
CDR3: CASSGGQGGETQYF

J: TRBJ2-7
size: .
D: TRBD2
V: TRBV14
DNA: TGTGCCAGCAGCCGAAAGACTAGCGGGACCTACGAGCAGTACTTC
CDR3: CASSRKTSGTYEQYF

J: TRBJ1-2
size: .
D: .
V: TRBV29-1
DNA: TGCAGCGGTCTCTGGGTTTACTATGGCTACACCTTC
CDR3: CSGLWVYYGYTF

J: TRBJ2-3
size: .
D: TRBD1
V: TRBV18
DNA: TGTGCCAGCTCTCCCCTCGGGACAGGGGTAACAGATACGCAGTATTTT
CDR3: CASSPLGTGVTDTQYF

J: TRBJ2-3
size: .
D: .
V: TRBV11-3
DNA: TGTGCCAGCAGCCCTGGCAGAAACACAGATACGCAGTATTTT
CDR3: CASSPGRNTDTQYF

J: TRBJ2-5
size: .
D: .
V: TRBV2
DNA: TGTGCCAGCAGTATCCTCATAGGGTGGGAAGAGACCCAGTACTTC
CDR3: CASSILIGWEETQYF

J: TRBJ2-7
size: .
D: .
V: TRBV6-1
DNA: TGTGCCAGCAGTGATTTCGGGTCACCCCACTTCTACGAGCAGTACTTC
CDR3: CASSDFGSPHFYEQYF

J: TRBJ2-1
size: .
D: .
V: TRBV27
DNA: TGTGCCAGCAGACAGGATGGCTTCTCCTACAATGAGCAGTTCTTC
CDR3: CASRQDGFSYNEQFF

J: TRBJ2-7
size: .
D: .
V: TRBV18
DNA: TGTGCCAGCTCATCAGGACAGATCCACGAGCAGTACTTC
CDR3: CASSSGQIHEQYF

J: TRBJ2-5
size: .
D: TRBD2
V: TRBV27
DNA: TGTGCCAGCAGTCTGATTGGGACTAGCGGGAGGGCCCCCGGGGGAGAGACCCAGTACTTC
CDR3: CASSLIGTSGRAPGGETQYF

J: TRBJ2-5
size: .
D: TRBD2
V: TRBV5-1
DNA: TGCGCCAGCGGACTAGCGGGAGAACCGTACCAAGAGACCCAGTACTTC
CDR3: CASGLAGEPYQETQYF

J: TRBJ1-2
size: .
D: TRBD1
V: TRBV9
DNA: TGTGCCAGCAGCGTAGCGGGACAGGGTATCCTTGGCTACACCTTC
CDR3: CASSVAGQGILGYTF

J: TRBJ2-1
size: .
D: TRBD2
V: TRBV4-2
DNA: TGTGCCAGCAGCCAAGATCTGCGACTAGCGGGATCCAATGAGCAGTTCTTC
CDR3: CASSQDLRLAGSNEQFF

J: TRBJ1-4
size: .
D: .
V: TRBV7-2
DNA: TGTGCCAGCAGCTTAGTTACAGGGCCCGAAAAACTGTTTTTT
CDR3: CASSLVTGPEKLFF

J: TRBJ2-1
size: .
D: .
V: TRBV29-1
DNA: TGCAGCGTTGTCAGGGGCCTCGGTGAGCAGTTCTTC
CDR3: CSVVRGLGEQFF

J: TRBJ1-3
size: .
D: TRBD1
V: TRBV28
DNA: TGTGCCAGCACGAGGACAGGGGTTAACACCATATATTTT
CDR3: CASTRTGVNTIYF

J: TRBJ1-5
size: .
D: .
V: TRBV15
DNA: TGTGCCACCAGCAGAGGGGGAAGAGATAGCAATCAGCCCCAGCATTTT
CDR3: CATSRGGRDSNQPQHF

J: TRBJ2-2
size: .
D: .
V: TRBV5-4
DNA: TGTGCCAGCAGCTTGAGCGGCGCGAACACCGGGGAGCTGTTTTTT
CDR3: CASSLSGANTGELFF

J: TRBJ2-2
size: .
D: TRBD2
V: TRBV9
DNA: TGTGCCAGCAGCGCCAGGGCGGGAGCGGCCGGGGAGCTGTTTTTT
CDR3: CASSARAGAAGELFF

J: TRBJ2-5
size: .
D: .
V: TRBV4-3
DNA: TGCGCCAGCAGCCATGTTGACTCTCCTCAAGAGACCCAGTACTTC
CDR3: CASSHVDSPQETQYF

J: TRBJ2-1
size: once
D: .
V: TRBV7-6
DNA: TGTGCCAGCAGCTTAGCGGAGGGCGATGAGCAGTTCTTC
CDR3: CASSLAEGDEQFF

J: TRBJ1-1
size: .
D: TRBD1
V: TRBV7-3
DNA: TGTGCCAGCAGCCAGACGGGACAGGGGACCCCGGGAGGTGAAGCTTTCTTT
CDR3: CASSQTGQGTPGGEAFF

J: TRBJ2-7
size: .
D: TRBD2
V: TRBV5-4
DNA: TGTGCCAGCCAGCGGGAGACGACCAACGAGCAGTACTTC
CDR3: CASQRETTNEQYF

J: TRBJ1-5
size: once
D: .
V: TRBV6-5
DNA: TGTGCCAGCAGTTACTCGACAAGACAGCCCCAGCATTTT
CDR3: CASSYSTRQPQHF

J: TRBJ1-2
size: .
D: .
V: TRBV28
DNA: TGTGCCAGCAGTTTCGAGGGGACGGGCTACACCTTC
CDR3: CASSFEGTGYTF

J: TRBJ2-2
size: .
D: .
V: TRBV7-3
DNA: TGTGCCAGCAGCATACTAACGAACACCGGGGAGCTGTTTTTT
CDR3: CASSILTNTGELFF

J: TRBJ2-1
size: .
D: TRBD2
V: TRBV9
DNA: TGTGCCAGCAGCGTAGTTGATTTGATAGCGGGAGAAGTATCCTACAATGAGCAGTTCTTC
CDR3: CASSVVDLIAGEVSYNEQFF

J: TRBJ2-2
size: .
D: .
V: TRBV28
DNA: TGTGCCAGCGGAGGAACGATTGGCACCGGGGAGCTGTTTTTT
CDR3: CASGGTIGTGELFF

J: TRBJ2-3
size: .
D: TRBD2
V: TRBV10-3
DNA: TGTGCCATCAGTGGGGCCACTAGCGCCACAGATACGCAGTATTTT
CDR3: CAISGATSATDTQYF

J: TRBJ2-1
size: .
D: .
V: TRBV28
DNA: TGTGCCAGCATTCGGCTAAGCGCACCCAACAATGAGCAGTTCTTC
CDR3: CASIRLSAPNNEQFF

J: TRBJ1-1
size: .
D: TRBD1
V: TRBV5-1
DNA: TGCGCCAGCACCGACAGGGGTTCCATGAACACTGAAGCTTTCTTT
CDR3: CASTDRGSMNTEAFF